This entry features one TCR beta chain sequence. This sample is drawn from a study of blood T cell repertoires in COVID-19. The overall study: Researchers got acute and convalescent COVID-19 samples from the United States, Italy and Spain. PBMCs, B-cell-depleted T cells, or T cells were the source of the cDNA or gDNA that made up the material.

Sequenced by immunoSEQ multiplex PCR; TCRdb stores in-frame clones only, minus some. The table includes 120,000 to 150,000 clones, 84% detected once. This study enrolled people aged about 18 to 90 from approximately 25 US geographic areas. In assigning cohorts, the study relied on participant-reported clinical history. CDR3 length: 19 amino acids. Germline CDR1 reads LGHDT; CDR2 reads YNNKEL (reference sequence). V shed 3 bases, J shed 0 bases, and the junction held 11 bases outside the gene matches. This TCR was sampled from a woman in her forties or fifties who had been exposed to COVID-19. Sequenced material: PBMCs or T cells enriched from blood (not recorded which). This chain uses TRBV3-1 (or the pseudogene TRBV3-2) with TRBJ2-7; 13 nucleotides match TRBD2. CDR3 in DNA: TGTGCCAGCAGCCATGCCCCCGGGACTAGCGGGAATACCTCCTACGAGCAGTACTTC. Residues: CASSHAPGTSGNTSYEQYF.